This T cell receptor beta chain was retrieved from a study of beta chain features in type 1 diabetes. This clone was found a few times. What it binds is unknown. This CDR3 contains 15 residues. Looked up from germline, CDR1 is LNHDA and CDR2 is SQIVND (reference sequence). V lost 3 bases and J lost 1; bases outside the gene matches: 1. Findings and caveats of the study: A moderate, significant TCRB CDR3 shortening appeared in type 1 diabetes across four CD4+ subsets.

Of the isolated RNA, all was reverse transcribed, and so the sequenced material was expressed TCRB transcripts. Sequencing was performed with immunoSEQ multiplex PCR; in TCRdb, only in-frame clones are kept and a portion is missing. This table holds approximately 400,000 clones, about 14% found once. Material: naive CD4+ T cells from blood. The sequence was obtained from a woman between 18 and 30 years old in good health. This sequence joins TRBV19 and TRBJ2-2, with 8 bases fitting TRBD2. The DNA of the CDR3 is TGTGCCAGTAGTATCCTAGCGGGGAACACCGGGGAGCTGTTTTTT. Translating gives CASSILAGNTGELFF.